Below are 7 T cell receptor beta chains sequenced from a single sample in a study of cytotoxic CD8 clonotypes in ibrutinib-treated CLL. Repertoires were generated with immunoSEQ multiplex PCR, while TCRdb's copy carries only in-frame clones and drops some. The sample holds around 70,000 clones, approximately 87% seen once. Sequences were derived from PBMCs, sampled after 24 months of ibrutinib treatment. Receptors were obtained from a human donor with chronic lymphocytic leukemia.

The CDR3 nucleotides read TGTGCCAGCGCGACGGAAGGGACCCAGTACTTC. This translates into CASATEGTQYF. The V call is TRBV21-1, the J call TRBJ2-5. TRBV21-1 is tagged as a pseudogene. The CDR3 is 11 residues long.

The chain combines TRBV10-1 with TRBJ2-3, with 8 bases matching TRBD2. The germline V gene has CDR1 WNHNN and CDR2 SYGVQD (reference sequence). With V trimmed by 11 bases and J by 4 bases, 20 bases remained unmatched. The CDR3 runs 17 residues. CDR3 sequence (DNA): TGCGCCGGATTACGGACGGCGGTACTAGCGGACGCAGATACGCAGTATTTT. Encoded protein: CAGLRTAVLADADTQYF.

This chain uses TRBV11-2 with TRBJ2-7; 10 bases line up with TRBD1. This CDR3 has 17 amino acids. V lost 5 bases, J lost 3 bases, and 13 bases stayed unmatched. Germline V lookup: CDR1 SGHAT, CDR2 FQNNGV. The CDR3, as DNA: TGTGCCAGCAGCCCCCTCGCGGGACAGGGGAATCTCTACGAGCAGTACTTC. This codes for CASSPLAGQGNLYEQYF.

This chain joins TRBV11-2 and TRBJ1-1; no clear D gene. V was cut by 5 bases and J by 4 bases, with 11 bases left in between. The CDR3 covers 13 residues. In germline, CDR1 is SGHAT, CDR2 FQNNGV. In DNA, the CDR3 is TGTGCCAGCAGCCCCTCGAGTACCACTGAAGCTTTCTTT. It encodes CASSPSSTTEAFF.

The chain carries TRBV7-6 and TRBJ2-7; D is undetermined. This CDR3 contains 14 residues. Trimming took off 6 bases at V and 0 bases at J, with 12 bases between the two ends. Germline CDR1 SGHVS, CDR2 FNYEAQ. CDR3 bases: TGTGCCAGCAGTGTCGATCCCCGCTCCTACGAGCAGTACTTC. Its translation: CASSVDPRSYEQYF.

The CDR3 region is CASSTRTSGEETQYF. Here the CDR3 DNA reads TGCGCCAGCAGCACTAGGACTAGCGGGGAAGAGACCCAGTACTTC. J is TRBJ2-5 and V is TRBV5-1; 12 nucleotides align to TRBD2. Germline CDR1 SGHRS, CDR2 YFSETQ. This CDR3 has 15 residues. The trim removed 4 bases at V and 3 bases at J, leaving 4 bases unmatched.

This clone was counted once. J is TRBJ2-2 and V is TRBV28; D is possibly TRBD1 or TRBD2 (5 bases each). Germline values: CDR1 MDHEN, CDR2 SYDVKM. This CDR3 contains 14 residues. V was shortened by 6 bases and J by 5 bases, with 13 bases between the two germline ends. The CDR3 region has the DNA TGTGCCAGCAGATTCCAAGGGACGACCGGGGAGCTGTTTTTT. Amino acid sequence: CASRFQGTTGELFF.